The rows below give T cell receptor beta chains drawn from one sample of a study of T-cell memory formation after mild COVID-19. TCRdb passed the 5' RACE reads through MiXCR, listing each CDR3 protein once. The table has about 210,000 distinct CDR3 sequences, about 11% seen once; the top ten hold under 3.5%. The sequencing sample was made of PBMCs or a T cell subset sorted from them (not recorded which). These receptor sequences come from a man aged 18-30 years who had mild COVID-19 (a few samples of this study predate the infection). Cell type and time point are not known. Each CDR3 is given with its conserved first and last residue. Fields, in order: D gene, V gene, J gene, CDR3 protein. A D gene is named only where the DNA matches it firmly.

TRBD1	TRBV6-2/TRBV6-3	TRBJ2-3	CASTADRGPVGTDTQYF
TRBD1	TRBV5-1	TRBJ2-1	CASSWIQGAGNEQFF
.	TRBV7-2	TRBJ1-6	CASRGTNSPLHF
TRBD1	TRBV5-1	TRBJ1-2	CASSTSRDRADGYTF
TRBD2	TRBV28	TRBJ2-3	CASSSTSGVTDTQYF
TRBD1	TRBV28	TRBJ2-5	CASSLSGTGGGETQYF
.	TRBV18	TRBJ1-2	CASSPRAATNYGYTF
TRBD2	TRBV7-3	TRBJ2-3	CASTAGGAGDTQYF
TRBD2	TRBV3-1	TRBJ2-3	CASSRSLSGGAFPYTTQYF
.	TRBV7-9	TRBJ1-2	CASSLAGDPYGYTF
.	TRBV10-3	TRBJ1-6	CAISDPTFNSPLHF
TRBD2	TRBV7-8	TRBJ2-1	CASSATSGSSYNEQFF
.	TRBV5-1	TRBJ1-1	CASRYTEAFF
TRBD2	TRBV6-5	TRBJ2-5	CASSSGTSGGAETQYF
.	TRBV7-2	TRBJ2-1	CASSGRDREQFF
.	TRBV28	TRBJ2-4	CASSLAGTKNIQYF
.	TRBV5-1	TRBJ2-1	CASSLGTTYNEQFF
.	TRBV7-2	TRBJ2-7	CASSWRGNYEQYF
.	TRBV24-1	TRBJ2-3	CATSDFGGGPDTQYF
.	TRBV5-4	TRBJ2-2	CASSFDTPGRELFF
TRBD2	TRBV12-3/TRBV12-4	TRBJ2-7	CASSFTLAGAYEQYF
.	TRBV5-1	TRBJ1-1	CASSLGTEAFF
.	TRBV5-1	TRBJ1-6	CASSLEGTINSPLHF
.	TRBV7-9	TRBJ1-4	CASSSGYLRRLNEKLFF
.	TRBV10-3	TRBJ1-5	CAISARGPGNQPQHF
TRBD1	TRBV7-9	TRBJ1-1	CASSLGDRFNTEAFF
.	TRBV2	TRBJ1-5	CASSDVGADQPQHF
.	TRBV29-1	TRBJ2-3	CSVQDIDTDTQYF
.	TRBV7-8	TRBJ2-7	CASSLGNPPEQYF
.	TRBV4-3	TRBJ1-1	CASSPHGGAEAFF
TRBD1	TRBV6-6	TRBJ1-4	CASSYQGQGNEKLFF
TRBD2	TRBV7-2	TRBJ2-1	CASSWGLPEEQFF
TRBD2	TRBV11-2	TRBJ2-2	CASSFGRYPTISANTGELFF
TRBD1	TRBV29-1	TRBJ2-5	CSVGQTGRETQYF
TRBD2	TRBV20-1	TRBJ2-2	CSAFSPVPSGGTNGELFF
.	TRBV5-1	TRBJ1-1	CASSLGWGNTEAFF
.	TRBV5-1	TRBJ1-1	CASSPTLGNTEAFF
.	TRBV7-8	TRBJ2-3	CVSSPPRADTQYF
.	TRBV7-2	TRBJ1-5	CASSLFKGGARQPQHF
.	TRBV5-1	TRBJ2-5	CASSWGRAAQETQYF
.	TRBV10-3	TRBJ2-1	CAISESGYGIF